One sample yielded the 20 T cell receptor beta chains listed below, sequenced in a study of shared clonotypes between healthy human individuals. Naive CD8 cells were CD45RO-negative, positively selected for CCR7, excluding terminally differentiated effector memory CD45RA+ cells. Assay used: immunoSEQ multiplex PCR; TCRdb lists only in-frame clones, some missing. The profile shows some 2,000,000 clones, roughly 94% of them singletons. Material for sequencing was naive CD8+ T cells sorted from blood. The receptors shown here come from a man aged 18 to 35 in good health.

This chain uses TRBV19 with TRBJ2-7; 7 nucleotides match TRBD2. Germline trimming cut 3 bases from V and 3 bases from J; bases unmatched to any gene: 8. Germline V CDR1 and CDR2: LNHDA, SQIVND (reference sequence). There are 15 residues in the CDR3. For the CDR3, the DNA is TGTGCCAGTAGTATTCCCGGGACTACCAACTACGAGCAGTACTTC. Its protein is CASSIPGTTNYEQYF.

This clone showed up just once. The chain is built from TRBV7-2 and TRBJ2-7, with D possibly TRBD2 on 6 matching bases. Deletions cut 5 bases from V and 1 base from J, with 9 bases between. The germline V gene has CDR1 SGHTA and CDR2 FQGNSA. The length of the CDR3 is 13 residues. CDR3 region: CASSMTSSYEQYF. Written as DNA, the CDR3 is TGTGCCAGCAGCATGACTAGTTCCTACGAGCAGTACTTC.

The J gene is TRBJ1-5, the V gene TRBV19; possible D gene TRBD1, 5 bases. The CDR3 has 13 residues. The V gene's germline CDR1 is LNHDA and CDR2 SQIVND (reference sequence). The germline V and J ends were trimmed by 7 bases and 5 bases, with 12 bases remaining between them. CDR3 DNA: TGTGCCAGTATGCAGGGCGGTTATCAGCCCCAGCATTTT. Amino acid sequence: CASMQGGYQPQHF.

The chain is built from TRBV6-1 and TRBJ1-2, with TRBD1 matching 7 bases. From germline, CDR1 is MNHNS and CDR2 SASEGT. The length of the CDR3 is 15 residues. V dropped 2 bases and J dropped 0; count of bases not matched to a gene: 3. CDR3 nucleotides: TGTGCCAGCAGTGAACGACAGGGAGCTAACTATGGCTACACCTTC. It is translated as CASSERQGANYGYTF.

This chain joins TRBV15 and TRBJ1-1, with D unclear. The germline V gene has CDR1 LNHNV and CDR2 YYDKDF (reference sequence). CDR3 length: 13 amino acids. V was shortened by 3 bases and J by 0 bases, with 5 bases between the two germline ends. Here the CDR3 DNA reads TGTGCCACCAGCAGTTTTATGAACACTGAAGCTTTCTTT. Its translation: CATSSFMNTEAFF.

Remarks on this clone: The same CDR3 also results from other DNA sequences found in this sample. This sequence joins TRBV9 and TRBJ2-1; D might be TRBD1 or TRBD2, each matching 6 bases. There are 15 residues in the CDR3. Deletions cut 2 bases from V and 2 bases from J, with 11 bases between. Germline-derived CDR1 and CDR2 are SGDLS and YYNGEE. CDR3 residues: CASSVSGAPYNEQFF. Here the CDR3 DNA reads TGTGCCAGCAGCGTCTCGGGGGCCCCCTACAATGAGCAGTTCTTC.

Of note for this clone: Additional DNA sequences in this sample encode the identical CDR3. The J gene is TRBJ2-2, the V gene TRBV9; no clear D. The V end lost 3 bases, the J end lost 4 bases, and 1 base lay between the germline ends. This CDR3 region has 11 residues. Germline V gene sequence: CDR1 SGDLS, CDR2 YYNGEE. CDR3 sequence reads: CASSGTGELFF. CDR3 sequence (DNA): TGTGCCAGCAGCGGCACCGGGGAGCTGTTTTTT. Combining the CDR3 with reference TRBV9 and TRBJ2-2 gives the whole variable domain DSGVTQTPKHLITATGQRVTLRCSPRSGDLSVYWYQQSLDQGLQFLIQYYNGEERAKGNILERFSAQQFPDLHSELNLSSLELGDSALYFCASSGTGELFFGEGSRLTVL.

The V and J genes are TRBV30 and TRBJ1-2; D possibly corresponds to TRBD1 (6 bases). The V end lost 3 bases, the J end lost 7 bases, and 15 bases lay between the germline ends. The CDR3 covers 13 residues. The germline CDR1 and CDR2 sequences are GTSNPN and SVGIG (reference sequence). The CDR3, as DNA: TGTGCCTGGAGCCTATGGGGGGCCAGTGGCTACACCTTC. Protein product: CAWSLWGASGYTF.

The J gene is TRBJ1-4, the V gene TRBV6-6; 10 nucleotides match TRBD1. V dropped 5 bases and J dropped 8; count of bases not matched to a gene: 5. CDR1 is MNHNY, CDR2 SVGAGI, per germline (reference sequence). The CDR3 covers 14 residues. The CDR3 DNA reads TGTGCCAGCAGTAAGGACAGGGGGTACGAAAAACTGTTTTTT. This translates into CASSKDRGYEKLFF.

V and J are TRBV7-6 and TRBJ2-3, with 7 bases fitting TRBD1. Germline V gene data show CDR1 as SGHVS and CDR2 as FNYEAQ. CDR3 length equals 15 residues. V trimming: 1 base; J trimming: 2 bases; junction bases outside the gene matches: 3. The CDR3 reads CASSLEDRITDTQYF. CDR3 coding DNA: TGTGCCAGCAGCTTAGAGGACAGGATCACAGATACGCAGTATTTT.

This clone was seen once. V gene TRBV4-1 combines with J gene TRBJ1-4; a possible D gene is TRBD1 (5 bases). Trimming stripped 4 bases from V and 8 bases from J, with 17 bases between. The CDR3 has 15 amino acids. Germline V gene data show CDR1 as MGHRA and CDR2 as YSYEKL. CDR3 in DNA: TGCGCCAGCAGCCCCCAACAGGTTGCGTTCGAAAAACTGTTTTTT. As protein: CASSPQQVAFEKLFF.

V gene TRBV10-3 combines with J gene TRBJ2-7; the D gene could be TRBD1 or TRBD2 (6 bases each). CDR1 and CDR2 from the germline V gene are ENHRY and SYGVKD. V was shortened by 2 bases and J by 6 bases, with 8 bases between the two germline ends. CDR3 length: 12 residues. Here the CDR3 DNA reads TGTGCCATCAGTGAGGGAGGGGGCGAGCAGTACTTC. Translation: CAISEGGGEQYF.

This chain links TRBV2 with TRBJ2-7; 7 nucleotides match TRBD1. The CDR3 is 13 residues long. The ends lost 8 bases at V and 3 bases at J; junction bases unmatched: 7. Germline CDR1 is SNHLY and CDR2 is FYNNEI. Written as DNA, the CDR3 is TGTGCCAGCTGCCTCCGGGACAGCTACGAGCAGTACTTC. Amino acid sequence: CASCLRDSYEQYF.

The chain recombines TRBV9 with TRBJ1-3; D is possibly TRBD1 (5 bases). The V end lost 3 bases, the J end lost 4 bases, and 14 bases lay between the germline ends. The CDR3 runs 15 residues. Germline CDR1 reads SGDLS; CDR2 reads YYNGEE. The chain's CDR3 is CASSAAGGRGNTIYF. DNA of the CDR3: TGTGCCAGCAGCGCGGCGGGGGGGAGAGGAAACACCATATATTTT. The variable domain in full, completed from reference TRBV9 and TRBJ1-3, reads DSGVTQTPKHLITATGQRVTLRCSPRSGDLSVYWYQQSLDQGLQFLIQYYNGEERAKGNILERFSAQQFPDLHSELNLSSLELGDSALYFCASSAAGGRGNTIYFGEGSWLTVV.

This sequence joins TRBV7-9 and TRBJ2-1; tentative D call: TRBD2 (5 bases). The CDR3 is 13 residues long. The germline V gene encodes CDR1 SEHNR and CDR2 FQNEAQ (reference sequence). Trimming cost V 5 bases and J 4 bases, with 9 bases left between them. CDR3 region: CASSNGLYNEQFF. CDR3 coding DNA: TGTGCCAGCAGCAACGGACTGTACAATGAGCAGTTCTTC.

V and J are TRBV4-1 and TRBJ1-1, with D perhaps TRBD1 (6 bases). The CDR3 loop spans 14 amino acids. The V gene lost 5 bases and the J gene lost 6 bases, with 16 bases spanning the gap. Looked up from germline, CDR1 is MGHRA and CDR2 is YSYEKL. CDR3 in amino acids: CASSSRQADAEAFF. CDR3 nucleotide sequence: TGCGCCAGCAGCTCACGACAGGCAGACGCTGAAGCTTTCTTT.

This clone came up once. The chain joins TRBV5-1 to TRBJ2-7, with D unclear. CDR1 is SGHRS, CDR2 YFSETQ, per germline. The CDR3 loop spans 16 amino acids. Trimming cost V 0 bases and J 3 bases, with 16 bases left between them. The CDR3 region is CASSLVGIGQDYEQYF. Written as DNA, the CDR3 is TGCGCCAGCAGCTTGGTCGGAATTGGGCAGGACTACGAGCAGTACTTC.

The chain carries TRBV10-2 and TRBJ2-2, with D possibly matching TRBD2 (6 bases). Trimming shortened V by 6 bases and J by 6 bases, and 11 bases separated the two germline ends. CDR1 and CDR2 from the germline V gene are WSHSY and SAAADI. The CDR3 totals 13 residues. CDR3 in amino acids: CASRETSPGELFF. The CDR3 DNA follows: TGCGCCAGCAGAGAAACTAGCCCCGGGGAGCTGTTTTTT.

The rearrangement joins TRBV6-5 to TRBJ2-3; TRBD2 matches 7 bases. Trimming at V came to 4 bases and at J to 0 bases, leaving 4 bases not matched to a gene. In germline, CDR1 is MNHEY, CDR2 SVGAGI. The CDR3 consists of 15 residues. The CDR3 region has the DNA TGTGCCAGCAGTTCGCTAGCGGCTAGCACAGATACGCAGTATTTT. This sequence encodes CASSSLAASTDTQYF.

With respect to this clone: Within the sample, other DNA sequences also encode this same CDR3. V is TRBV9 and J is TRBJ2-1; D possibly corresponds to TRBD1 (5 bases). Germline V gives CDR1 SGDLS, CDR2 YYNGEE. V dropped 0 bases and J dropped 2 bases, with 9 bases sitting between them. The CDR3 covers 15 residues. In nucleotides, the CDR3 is TGTGCCAGCAGCGTAGGGGGCGGCACCTACAATGAGCAGTTCTTC. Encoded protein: CASSVGGGTYNEQFF.